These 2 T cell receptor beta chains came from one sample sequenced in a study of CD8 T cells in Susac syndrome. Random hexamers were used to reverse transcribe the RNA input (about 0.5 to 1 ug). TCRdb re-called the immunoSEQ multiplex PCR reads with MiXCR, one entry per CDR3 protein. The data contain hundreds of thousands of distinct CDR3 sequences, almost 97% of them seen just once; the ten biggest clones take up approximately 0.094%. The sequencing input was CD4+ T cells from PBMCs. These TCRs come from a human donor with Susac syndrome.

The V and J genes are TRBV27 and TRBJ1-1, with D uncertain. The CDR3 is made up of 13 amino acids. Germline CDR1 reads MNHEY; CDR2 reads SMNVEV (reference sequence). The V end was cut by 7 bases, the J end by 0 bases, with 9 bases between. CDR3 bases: TGTGCCAGCACCTCTGGGATGAACACTGAAGCTTTCTTT. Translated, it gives CASTSGMNTEAFF.

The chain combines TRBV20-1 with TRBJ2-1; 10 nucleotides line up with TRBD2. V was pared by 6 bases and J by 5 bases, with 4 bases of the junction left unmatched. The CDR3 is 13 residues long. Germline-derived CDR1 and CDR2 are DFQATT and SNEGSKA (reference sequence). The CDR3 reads CSAAGLANNEQFF. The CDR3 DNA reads TGCAGTGCAGCGGGACTAGCGAACAATGAGCAGTTCTTC.